These 10 T cell receptor beta chains came from one sample sequenced in a study of blood T cells in healthy people across ages. The authors ran a second PCR of 7 to 11 cycles using a sample-barcoded 5' primer and a J-beta primer mix. Via MiXCR, TCRdb re-called the 5' RACE reads, giving one row per CDR3 protein. Of around 1.5 million distinct CDR3 sequences in the sample, around two fifths were seen once. What was sequenced was blood. These receptors were obtained from a woman aged 18-30 years in good health.

The chain uses TRBV7-9 and TRBJ2-3; 7 nucleotides agree with TRBD1. V lost 0 bases, J lost 4 bases, and 7 bases stayed unmatched. CDR3 length: 16 residues. The germline gives CDR1 SEHNR, CDR2 FQNEAQ (reference sequence). The CDR3 is CASSLATGFASDTQYF. DNA for the CDR3: TGTGCCAGCAGCTTAGCGACAGGGTTTGCTTCAGATACGCAGTATTTT.

V is TRBV3-1 and J is TRBJ2-1; the D gene could be TRBD1 or TRBD2 (5 bases each). Germline-derived CDR1 and CDR2 are LGHDT and YNNKEL (reference sequence). With 4 bases removed from V and 6 bases from J, the gap between germline ends came to 16 bases. The CDR3 is made up of 15 amino acids. Here the CDR3 reads CASSRIAPGGNEQFF. CDR3 DNA sequence: TGTGCCAGCAGCCGGATCGCGCCTGGGGGCAATGAGCAGTTCTTC.

This clonotype appeared once. This chain joins TRBV14 and TRBJ2-1; 11 nucleotides line up with TRBD2. The CDR3 is 16 amino acids. Germline V CDR1 and CDR2: SGHDN, FVKESK. Unmatched junction bases numbered 3, after V lost 0 bases and J lost 5 bases. The CDR3 here is CASSQEGLADHNEQFF. The CDR3 DNA sequence: TGTGCCAGCAGCCAAGAGGGACTAGCGGACCACAATGAGCAGTTCTTC.

Concerning this clonotype: A read error may produce the germline difference seen at one junction end. This chain uses TRBV7-2 with TRBJ2-5, with D hard to call. This CDR3 comprises 14 residues. Germline V gives CDR1 SGHTA, CDR2 FQGNSA. CDR3: CASSFRTLQGTQYF. CDR3 in DNA: TGTGCCAGCAGCTTCCGGACGTTGCAAGGGACCCAGTACTTC. The whole variable domain, remainder taken from reference TRBV7-2 and TRBJ2-5, is GAGVSQSPSNKVTEKGKDVELRCDPISGHTALYWYRQSLGQGLEFLIYFQGNSAPDKSGLPSDRFSAERTGGSVSTLTIQRTQQEDSAVYLCASSFRTLQGTQYFGPGTRLLVL.

This clonotype was seen more than once but under ten times. This chain links TRBV5-1 with TRBJ1-1; no firm D call. Trimming removed 6 bases from V and 2 bases from J, with 5 bases in between. Germline V lookup: CDR1 SGHRS, CDR2 YFSETQ. The CDR3 is made up of 11 amino acids. Here the CDR3 DNA reads TGCGCCAGCAAACGAAACACTGAAGCTTTCTTT. Translated: CASKRNTEAFF.

The chain recombines TRBV20-1 with TRBJ1-1; D perhaps matches TRBD1 (5 bases). The V end lost 1 base, the J end lost 1 base, and 10 bases lay between the germline ends. The CDR3 has 14 residues. Germline V gene data show CDR1 as DFQATT and CDR2 as SNEGSKA (reference sequence). CDR3 nucleotides: TGCAGTGCTAGAGGCCCCAGGGAGAACACTGAAGCTTTCTTT. This gives the protein CSARGPRENTEAFF.

This chain connects TRBV6-5 to TRBJ2-3; TRBD1 agrees at 11 bases. The ends lost 6 bases at V and 7 bases at J; junction bases unmatched: 12. The CDR3 has 16 residues. CDR1 is MNHEY, CDR2 SVGAGI, per germline. The CDR3 is CASRNQAGQGANTQYF. Written as DNA, the CDR3 is TGTGCCAGCAGAAACCAAGCAGGACAGGGGGCAAATACGCAGTATTTT.

The chain is built from TRBV2 and TRBJ2-7; possible D gene TRBD1, 6 bases. The tail of the sequence fits TRBJ2-4 better, so the J call may be wrong. The CDR3 spans 16 residues. Germline loops: CDR1 SNHLY, CDR2 FYNNEI. The CDR3 DNA sequence: TGTGCCAGCAGTGGAGCCCTGGGACAAGGGAAAAACATTCAGTACTTC. Its translation: CASSGALGQGKNIQYF.

The table lists this clonotype with a few counts. This sequence joins TRBV25-1 and TRBJ1-6; 9 nucleotides align to TRBD1. Germline CDR1 MGHDK, CDR2 SYGVNS. This CDR3 region has 15 residues. Trimming removed 2 bases from V and 10 bases from J; junction bases left unmatched: 6. The CDR3 sequence is CASSEQTGGRSPLHF. The CDR3 region has the DNA TGTGCCAGCAGTGAACAAACAGGGGGCCGGTCACCCCTCCACTTT.

This chain links TRBV3-1 with TRBJ1-2; TRBD1 might be the D (6 bases). Germline CDR1 reads LGHDT; CDR2 reads YNNKEL (reference sequence). CDR3 length: 16 residues. Trimming took off 3 bases at V and 6 bases at J, with 20 bases between the two ends. CDR3 sequence (DNA): TGTGCCAGCAGCCAGACCCCCTTACAGGGCGTGGATGGCTACACCTTC. Translation: CASSQTPLQGVDGYTF.